The rows below give T cell receptor beta chains drawn from one sample of a study of control samples from healthy donors and cancer patients. Measured with immunoSEQ multiplex PCR; TCRdb has only the in-frame clones, and not every one. This sample has under 450,000 clones, with approximately 92% found just once. The sequencing input was PBMCs. The source is a man aged 35 to 55 with head and neck cancer. Both conserved end residues are part of each CDR3. D genes are given only for firm matches. Where a row states a size, it is once, few, many or the class of an expanded clone; other rows omit it.

CDR3,DNA,D,size,J,V
CASGPKGPSPIF,TGTGCTAGTGGCCCAAAGGGACCGAGCCCGATATTT,.,once,TRBJ1-4,TRBV12-5
CASSLAERGPDTQYF,TGCGCCAGCAGCTTGGCTGAGAGGGGGCCAGATACGCAGTATTTT,TRBD1,.,TRBJ2-3,TRBV5-1
CASSYSGTSAYNSPLHF,TGTGCCAGCAGTTACTCGGGGACCTCGGCCTATAATTCACCCCTCCACTTT,.,few,TRBJ1-6,TRBV6-2/TRBV6-3
CASRGTGEKLFF,TGTGCCAGCAGGGGGACAGGTGAAAAACTGTTTTTT,TRBD1,.,TRBJ1-4,TRBV7-9
CASMTANEKLFF,TGTGCCAGCATGACAGCTAATGAAAAACTGTTTTTT,.,.,TRBJ1-4,TRBV25-1
CASSQGGDGYTF,TGTGCCAGCAGTCAGGGTGGGGATGGCTACACCTTC,.,.,TRBJ1-2,TRBV28
CASSSPTLGGVPYNEQFF,TGCGCCAGCAGCTCCCCCACGCTGGGGGGAGTCCCCTACAATGAGCAGTTCTTC,.,.,TRBJ2-1,TRBV5-1
CASSSPSAKFYEQYF,TGTGCCAGCAGTTCCCCTAGCGCAAAATTTTACGAGCAGTACTTC,.,.,TRBJ2-7,TRBV27
CASSQEKGLGGYTF,TGCGCCAGCAGCCAAGAAAAGGGGCTAGGTGGCTACACCTTC,.,.,TRBJ1-2,TRBV4-3
CASSSGLRVGTEAFF,TGTGCCAGCAGCTCAGGCCTCAGGGTAGGGACTGAAGCTTTCTTT,.,.,TRBJ1-1,TRBV11-1
CASRSSGGGAGGYTF,TGTGCCAGTAGATCCTCGGGAGGGGGCGCGGGAGGCTACACCTTC,TRBD1,.,TRBJ1-2,TRBV19
CASSPGTPSFLVDSPLHF,TGTGCCAGCAGTCCCGGGACACCATCCTTCTTGGTCGATTCACCCCTCCACTTT,.,.,TRBJ1-6,TRBV2
CATSRDAGDHNEQFF,TGTGCCACCAGCAGAGATGCCGGAGATCACAATGAGCAGTTCTTC,.,.,TRBJ2-1,TRBV15
CASSQARQESEQFF,TGCGCCAGCAGCCAAGCGCGACAGGAAAGTGAGCAGTTCTTC,.,once,TRBJ2-1,TRBV4-1
CASSLGTYYEQYF,TGCGCCAGCAGCTTGGGCACCTACTACGAGCAGTACTTC,.,.,TRBJ2-7,TRBV5-1
CASSRWGGQSSYNEQFF,TGTGCCAGCAGCCGATGGGGGGGGCAGAGCTCCTACAATGAGCAGTTCTTC,.,.,TRBJ2-1,TRBV6-6
CATSRGTGANEKLFF,TGTGCCACCAGCAGAGGGACGGGTGCTAATGAAAAACTGTTTTTT,.,.,TRBJ1-4,TRBV15
CASSPGQGGEQYF,TGCGCCAGCAGCCCGGGACAGGGAGGCGAGCAGTACTTC,TRBD1,.,TRBJ2-7,TRBV4-1
CATSSTSDFNEQYF,TGTGCCACCAGCAGCACTAGCGACTTCAACGAGCAGTACTTC,TRBD2,.,TRBJ2-7,TRBV15
CASSQVRAGGTSPSGANVLTF,TGTGCCAGCAGCCAAGTCCGGGCGGGGGGGACAAGCCCCTCTGGGGCCAACGTCCTGACTTTC,TRBD2,once,TRBJ2-6,TRBV4-2
CASSPSSTGGQETQYF,TGTGCCAGCAGCCCTAGTTCGACAGGCGGCCAAGAGACCCAGTACTTC,.,once,TRBJ2-5,TRBV11-3
CASSLDGQKNTEAFF,TGTGCCAGCAGCTTAGACGGACAGAAAAACACTGAAGCTTTCTTT,.,.,TRBJ1-1,TRBV7-8
CASSQTSGANVLTF,TGTGCCAGCAGCCAGACCTCTGGGGCCAACGTCCTGACTTTC,.,.,TRBJ2-6,TRBV3-1/TRBV3-2
CASTVGQAYEQYF,TGTGCCAGCACCGTCGGGCAAGCCTACGAGCAGTACTTC,.,.,TRBJ2-7,TRBV7-2
CASSPSMTEAFF,TGTGCCAGCAGTCCCTCAATGACTGAAGCTTTCTTT,.,.,TRBJ1-1,TRBV12-3/TRBV12-4
CASRSQGGRSPLHF,TGTGCCAGCAGATCACAGGGTGGGCGCTCACCCCTCCACTTT,.,.,TRBJ1-6,TRBV25-1
CASSRRSRSGSVAYEQYF,TGTGCCAGCAGTCGACGCTCTAGAAGCGGGAGTGTCGCCTACGAGCAGTACTTC,TRBD2,many,TRBJ2-7,TRBV6-6
CASSSINSGTGELFF,TGTGCCAGCAGCTCAATTAATTCAGGGACCGGGGAGCTGTTTTTT,.,.,TRBJ2-2,TRBV7-3
CATSSRAANTEAFF,TGTGCCACCAGCTCCCGGGCAGCGAACACTGAAGCTTTCTTT,.,.,TRBJ1-1,TRBV15
CASSLGGDYNEQFF,TGTGCCAGCAGTCTCGGGGGGGACTACAATGAGCAGTTCTTC,TRBD2,.,TRBJ2-1,TRBV28
CASSSTPGHDPYEQYF,TGTGCCAGCAGCTCGACCCCGGGACACGACCCCTACGAGCAGTACTTC,.,once,TRBJ2-7,TRBV5-8
CASSWGQGYYEQYF,TGTGCCAGCAGCTGGGGACAGGGTTACTACGAGCAGTACTTC,TRBD1,few,TRBJ2-7,TRBV7-9
CASRQQGGREKLFF,TGCGCCAGCAGACAACAGGGAGGAAGGGAAAAACTGTTTTTT,.,.,TRBJ1-4,TRBV4-3
CASSPLPGGKSYEQYF,TGTGCCAGCAGCCCCCTGCCGGGGGGGAAATCCTACGAGCAGTACTTC,TRBD2,.,TRBJ2-7,TRBV14
CASSVGTPSSGNTIYF,TGTGCCAGTAGTGTCGGGACGCCGAGCTCTGGAAACACCATATATTTT,.,once,TRBJ1-3,TRBV19
CASSLGTGGAGTEAFF,TGTGCCAGCAGCTTGGGGACAGGGGGCGCGGGAACTGAAGCTTTCTTT,TRBD1,.,TRBJ1-1,TRBV5-6
CASRYALEETQYF,TGTGCCAGCAGATACGCCCTGGAAGAGACCCAGTACTTC,.,.,TRBJ2-5,TRBV12-3/TRBV12-4
CASSLPGQRYGYTF,TGTGCCAGCAGTTTACCTGGCCAGCGCTATGGCTACACCTTC,.,once,TRBJ1-2,TRBV28
CASSLKAGGPMRFF,TGTGCCAGCAGCTTAAAAGCGGGGGGGCCGATGCGGTTCTTC,TRBD2,.,TRBJ2-1,TRBV7-2
CASGLWRVTEAFF,TGTGCTAGTGGTTTGTGGAGGGTCACTGAAGCTTTCTTT,.,.,TRBJ1-1,TRBV12-5
CASSLGGTGLGTEAFF,TGTGCCAGCAGCTTGGGGGGTACAGGGTTGGGCACTGAAGCTTTCTTT,.,.,TRBJ1-1,TRBV5-8
CASSESAGSNQPQHF,TGTGCCAGCAGTGAATCTGCTGGAAGCAATCAGCCCCAGCATTTT,.,once,TRBJ1-5,TRBV25-1
CASSYGQGSYNEQFF,TGTGCCAGCAGTTACGGCCAGGGATCCTACAATGAGCAGTTCTTC,.,.,TRBJ2-1,TRBV6-5
CASKRNPGQGYEQFF,TGTGCCAGTAAAAGGAATCCGGGACAGGGGTATGAGCAGTTCTTC,TRBD1,.,TRBJ2-1,TRBV19
CASSQVSQGDEKLFF,TGTGCCAGCAGCCAAGTATCCCAGGGTGATGAAAAACTGTTTTTT,.,.,TRBJ1-4,TRBV4-2
CAWVGGMGNLPFREQFF,TGTGCCTGGGTCGGGGGAATGGGAAACCTACCTTTCAGGGAGCAGTTCTTC,.,once,TRBJ2-1,TRBV30
CASSLRGNQPQHF,TGTGCCAGCAGCTTAAGAGGCAATCAGCCCCAGCATTTT,.,.,TRBJ1-5,TRBV7-2
CASSLGEPGNSPLHF,TGCGCCAGCAGCTTGGGTGAACCGGGAAATTCACCCCTCCACTTT,.,.,TRBJ1-6,TRBV5-1
CASSPADRPYNEQFF,TGTGCCAGCTCACCGGCGGACAGGCCCTACAATGAGCAGTTCTTC,TRBD1,.,TRBJ2-1,TRBV18
CASSRRGSSYEQYF,TGTGCCAGCAGCCGTCGGGGGAGCTCCTACGAGCAGTACTTC,.,.,TRBJ2-7,TRBV3-1/TRBV3-2
CASTGGAHSNQPQHF,TGTGCCAGTACAGGGGGCGCCCATAGCAATCAGCCCCAGCATTTT,TRBD1,once,TRBJ1-5,TRBV6-5
CASSRTGYQETQYF,TGTGCCAGCAGCAGGACCGGGTACCAAGAGACCCAGTACTTC,.,once,TRBJ2-5,TRBV11-2
CASSPEGVLLNNDTIYF,TGTGCCAGCAGCCCTGAGGGGGTCCTATTGAACAATGACACCATATATTTT,.,once,TRBJ1-3,TRBV9
CASSSDRGIGNTEAFF,TGTGCCAGCAGCTCCGACAGGGGCATTGGGAACACTGAAGCTTTCTTT,TRBD1,.,TRBJ1-1,TRBV7-2
CATSSLLFGNQPQHF,TGTGCCACCAGCTCCCTCTTATTTGGCAATCAGCCCCAGCATTTT,.,.,TRBJ1-5,TRBV15
CASSQDGNSPLHF,TGTGCCAGCAGCCAGGACGGGAATTCACCCCTCCACTTT,.,.,TRBJ1-6,TRBV3-1/TRBV3-2
CASSLGIDSPLHF,TGTGCCAGCAGCTTAGGGATAGATTCACCCCTCCACTTT,.,.,TRBJ1-6,TRBV7-2